The 11 T cell receptor beta chains in this list originate from one sample, sequenced in a study of shared clonotypes between healthy human individuals. The method was immunoSEQ multiplex PCR; TCRdb's version includes in-frame clones alone and lacks a portion of them. The sample has more than 2,000,000 clones; over 85% are singletons. Material: naive CD4+ T cells from PBMCs. The subset here: CD45RA+ positively selected. These receptors all come from a man in his late teens or twenties in good health. Some clones in this sample may be carry-over from other donors' samples.

The genes are TRBV15 and TRBJ2-1; 7 nucleotides line up with TRBD2. V shed 3 bases and J 4 bases; nucleotides not matched to a gene: 15. CDR1 and CDR2 from the germline V gene are LNHNV and YYDKDF (reference sequence). CDR3 size: 18 residues. The CDR3 coding sequence is TGTGCCACCAGCAGGAGACCCGGGACTAACACCCTTTACAATGAGCAGTTCTTC. Its translation is CATSRRPGTNTLYNEQFF.

This chain joins TRBV7-8 and TRBJ1-5; TRBD1 is a possible D gene (6 bases). Trimming pared 1 base from V and 9 bases from J, leaving 13 bases between. The germline gives CDR1 SGHVS, CDR2 FQNEAQ. The CDR3 runs 14 residues. CDR3 bases: TGTGCCAGCAGCTTAGTTGGGGGCCTTGGGCCCCAGCATTTT. Translation: CASSLVGGLGPQHF.

J is TRBJ2-7 and V is TRBV5-1; 8 positions agree with TRBD1. The J call may be mistaken, given a closer DNA end match to TRBJ2-5. CDR3 length: 17 residues. Per the germline V gene, CDR1 is SGHRS and CDR2 is YFSETQ. In DNA form, the CDR3 reads TGCGCCAGCAGCCGAAATCGCGGACAGGGATATCAAGAGACCCAGTACTTC. This codes for CASSRNRGQGYQETQYF.

The chain has TRBV5-1 and TRBJ2-3; D may be TRBD1 (6 bases). This CDR3 spans 10 amino acids. The germline V gene has CDR1 SGHRS and CDR2 YFSETQ. With 5 bases removed from V and 9 bases from J, the gap between germline ends came to 7 bases. The CDR3 bases are TGCGCCAGCAGAGGGACAACGCAGTATTTT. This codes for CASRGTTQYF. The full variable domain, its missing parts supplied by reference TRBV5-1 and TRBJ2-3, is KAGVTQTPRYLIKTRGQQVTLSCSPISGHRSVSWYQQTPGQGLQFLFEYFSETQRNKGNFPGRFSGRQFSNSRSEMNVSTLELGDSALYLCASRGTTQYFGPGTRLTVL.

The CDR3 DNA reads as TGTGCCAGCAGCTTGTTGGGAGACAGGGATTCACCCCTCCACTTT. This gives the protein CASSLLGDRDSPLHF. The chain uses TRBV5-6 and TRBJ1-6; 7 bases are shared with TRBD1. J was trimmed by 8 bases and V by 1 base; bases with no gene match: 6. CDR1 SGHDT and CDR2 YYEEEE come from the germline V gene. This CDR3 is 15 amino acids long.

Written as DNA, the CDR3 is TGCGCCAGCAGCCCGGGACAGCTGTACCAAGAGACCCAGTACTTC. Encoded protein: CASSPGQLYQETQYF. This rearrangement joins TRBV5-1 to TRBJ2-5; TRBD1 matches 7 bases. In germline, CDR1 is SGHRS, CDR2 YFSETQ. The CDR3 contains 15 residues. Trimming cost V 4 bases and J 0 bases; bases outside gene matches: 6. Full variable domain (remainder filled in from reference TRBV5-1 and TRBJ2-5): KAGVTQTPRYLIKTRGQQVTLSCSPISGHRSVSWYQQTPGQGLQFLFEYFSETQRNKGNFPGRFSGRQFSNSRSEMNVSTLELGDSALYLCASSPGQLYQETQYFGPGTRLLVL.

The chain joins TRBV6-5 to TRBJ2-5; 7 bases are shared with TRBD1. In germline, CDR1 is MNHEY, CDR2 SVGAGI. V lost 0 bases to trimming and J lost 5 bases; unmatched junction nucleotides: 3. CDR3 length: 14 amino acids. This CDR3 reads CASSYSGTVETQYF. Here the CDR3 DNA reads TGTGCCAGCAGTTACTCCGGGACAGTGGAGACCCAGTACTTC.

The V and J genes are TRBV2 and TRBJ2-2; D not certain. This CDR3 has 13 amino acids. V lost 6 bases and J 5 bases, leaving 10 bases between the germline ends. From germline, CDR1 is SNHLY and CDR2 FYNNEI. CDR3 nucleotide sequence: TGTGCCAGCAGGGTTGCTGGGACCGGGGAGCTGTTTTTT. Amino acids: CASRVAGTGELFF. Full variable domain (outside the CDR3, taken from reference TRBV2 and TRBJ2-2): EPEVTQTPSHQVTQMGQEVILRCVPISNHLYFYWYRQILGQKVEFLVSFYNNEISEKSEIFDDQFSVERPDGSNFTLKIRSTKLEDSAMYFCASRVAGTGELFFGEGSRLTVL.

Comment on this clone: Other DNA sequences in this specimen translate into the identical CDR3. The chain has TRBV18 and TRBJ1-3, with a possible D match to TRBD1 (6 bases). The V gene lost 3 bases and the J gene lost 4 bases, with 10 bases spanning the gap. Germline CDR1 and CDR2: KGHSH and LQKENI. This CDR3 comprises 14 residues. CDR3 amino acids: CASSPQGSGNTIYF. The CDR3 region has the DNA TGTGCCAGCTCACCGCAGGGGTCCGGAAACACCATATATTTT.

The rearrangement joins TRBV11-3 to TRBJ2-1; tentatively, D is TRBD2 (6 bases). CDR3 length equals 12 residues. Trimming took 5 bases from V and 8 from J, leaving 10 bases between them. The germline gives CDR1 SGHNT, CDR2 YENEEA. The CDR3 nucleotides are TGTGCCAGCAGCAAGCGGGTGGATGAGCAGTTCTTC. It yields the protein CASSKRVDEQFF.

V gene TRBV29-1 combines with J gene TRBJ1-3; weak D call: TRBD1 (6 bases). This CDR3 comprises 15 residues. V was clipped by 1 base and J by 2 bases, with 12 bases between them. Germline V lookup: CDR1 SQVTM, CDR2 ANQGSEA. CDR3 nucleotide sequence: TGCAGCGTTGAAGGGTGGCCAGGGGCTGGAAACACCATATATTTT. It translates to CSVEGWPGAGNTIYF.